The T cell receptor (beta chain) under discussion was sequenced for a study of blood T cell repertoires in COVID-19. Study summary: COVID-19 samples, acute and convalescent, were from the United States, Italy and Spain. T cells, B-cell-depleted T cells, or PBMCs provided the cDNA or gDNA that served as material.

CDR1 and CDR2 from the germline V gene are MDHEN and SYDVKM. The CDR3 runs to 14 residues. Trimming shortened V by 5 bases and J by 4 bases, and 12 bases separated the two germline ends. Per the authors' pipeline: Scientists estimated how many nucleated cells there were by amplifying reference gene primers. Generated by immunoSEQ multiplex PCR, the TCRdb table keeps only in-frame clones and is missing some. The DNA gave D and trimming, while V, J and clone size come from that table. Of about 100,000 clones listed, 80% to 90% are singletons. The TCR sequence derives from a woman aged 50 to 60 who had recovered from COVID-19. The sequencing sample was made of PBMCs or T cells enriched from blood (not recorded which). This chain connects TRBV28 to TRBJ1-3; D is perhaps TRBD1 (5 bases). The CDR3 region has the DNA TGTGCCAGCAGTCTACAGGCGGAAGGAAACACCATATATTTT. Amino acid sequence: CASSLQAEGNTIYF.